This T cell receptor beta chain emerged from a study of blood T cells in healthy people across ages. Alongside a J-beta primer mix, a sample-barcoded 5' primer served in a second PCR lasting about 7 to 11 cycles. TCRdb re-analysed the 5' RACE reads in MiXCR, keeping a single row per CDR3 protein. This sample carries about 840,000 distinct CDR3 sequences, approximately 32% of them seen once, and the ten largest clones take more than 8.5%. The CDR3 runs 13 residues. Unmatched junction bases numbered 1, after V lost 3 bases and J lost 3 bases. Germline assignment: CDR1 SGHAT and CDR2 FQNNGV. Of note for this clonotype: A read error likely explains this, since a far larger clone differs by one base.

These data are also associated with another study on T cells of mothers and their children.

The sequence was collected from a woman aged 40 to 50 in good health. The gene calls are TRBV11-2 and TRBJ2-5; TRBD1 matches 7 bases. Material: blood. The DNA of the CDR3 is TGTGCCAGCAGCTTCGGGACAGAAGAGACCCAGTACTTC. This translates into CASSFGTEETQYF. The variable domain in full, with the rest retrieved from reference TRBV11-2 and TRBJ2-5, is EAGVAQSPRYKIIEKRQSVAFWCNPISGHATLYWYQQILGQGPKLLIQFQNNGVVDDSQLPKDRFSAERLKGVDSTLKIQPAKLEDSAVYLCASSFGTEETQYFGPGTRLLVL.